This T cell receptor beta chain was sequenced in a study of T cell responses to AZD1222 COVID-19 vaccine. For the study at large: Pooled in the analysis were second doses at about 4 or about 12 weeks.

The protocol was immunoSEQ multiplex PCR, while the TCRdb copy is restricted to in-frame clones and leaves out a portion. The data show about 100,000 clones, 70% to 90% seen once. Germline values: CDR1 MNHEY, CDR2 SVGEGT. With 0 bases removed from V and 0 bases from J, the gap between germline ends came to 12 bases. This CDR3 is 17 amino acids long. The V call is TRBV6-2 or TRBV6-3, the J call TRBJ2-1; no reliable D call. This receptor was obtained from an adult in good health. The material was peripheral blood, obtained on day 0 of AZD1222 vaccination. CDR3 loop: CASSYSQDRNSYNEQFF. The CDR3 DNA reads TGTGCCAGCAGTTACTCCCAGGACCGGAACTCCTACAATGAGCAGTTCTTC.